This T cell receptor beta chain was recovered during a study of T cells in Graves' hyperthyroidism and ophthalmopathy. General study results and limits: Most thyroid-expanded clonotypes above 0.001 were also found in blood.

This clonotype was counted ten times or more. The antigen is not known. V was trimmed by 8 bases and J by 5 bases, leaving 15 bases between them. Looked up from germline, CDR1 is LNHNV and CDR2 is YYDKDF (reference sequence). The CDR3 totals 14 residues. TCR beta CDR3 regions were amplified from RNA. The HTBI primer set served for first-round RT-PCR of the TCR CDR3. Using its own MiXCR run on the multiplex PCR reads, TCRdb lists one record per CDR3 protein. The sample lists hundreds of thousands of distinct CDR3 sequences, approximately 19% occurring once. The specimen was blood. The TCR comes from a young woman with Graves' hyperthyroidism. The rearrangement links TRBV15 to TRBJ2-2; no definite D call. CDR3 in amino acids: CATAGVLGTGELFF. The CDR3 DNA is TGTGCCACCGCTGGGGTCTTAGGGACCGGGGAGCTGTTTTTT.